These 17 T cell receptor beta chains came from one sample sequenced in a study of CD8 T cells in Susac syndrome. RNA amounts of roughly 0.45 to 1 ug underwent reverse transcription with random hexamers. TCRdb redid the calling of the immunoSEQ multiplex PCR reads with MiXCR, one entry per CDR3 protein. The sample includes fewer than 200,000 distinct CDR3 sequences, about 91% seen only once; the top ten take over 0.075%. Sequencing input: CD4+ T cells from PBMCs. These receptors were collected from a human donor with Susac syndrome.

CDR3 DNA: TGTGCCAGTAGTATAGAGCCTCGGGGGGGACGGCGGTCCCAGTTCTTC. Amino acids: CASSIEPRGGRRSQFF. The J gene is TRBJ2-1, the V gene TRBV19, with 8 bases aligning to TRBD2. The CDR3 is made up of 16 amino acids. Trimming removed 0 bases from V and 13 bases from J; junction bases left unmatched: 14. CDR1 LNHDA and CDR2 SQIVND come from the germline V gene (reference sequence).

CDR3 DNA: TGTGCCAGTAGCGCCCGGGACTTCTCCTACAATGAGCAGTTCTTC. Its translation is CASSARDFSYNEQFF. The rearrangement joins TRBV19 to TRBJ2-1; maybe TRBD2 (6 bases). Trimming left V 6 bases short and J 0 bases short, with 12 bases between. The CDR3 length is 15 residues. Germline V gene sequence: CDR1 LNHDA, CDR2 SQIVND (reference sequence).

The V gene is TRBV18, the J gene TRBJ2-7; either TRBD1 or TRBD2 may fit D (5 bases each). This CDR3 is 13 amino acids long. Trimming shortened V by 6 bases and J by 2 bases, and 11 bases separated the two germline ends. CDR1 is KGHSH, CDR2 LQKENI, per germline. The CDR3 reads CASSRDGAYEQYF. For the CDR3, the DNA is TGTGCCAGCTCTCGGGACGGCGCCTACGAGCAGTACTTC.

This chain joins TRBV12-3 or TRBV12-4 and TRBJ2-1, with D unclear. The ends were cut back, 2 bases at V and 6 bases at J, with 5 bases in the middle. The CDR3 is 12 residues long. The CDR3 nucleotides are TGTGCCAGCAGTTTAATTCGCAATGAGCAGTTCTTC. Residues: CASSLIRNEQFF.

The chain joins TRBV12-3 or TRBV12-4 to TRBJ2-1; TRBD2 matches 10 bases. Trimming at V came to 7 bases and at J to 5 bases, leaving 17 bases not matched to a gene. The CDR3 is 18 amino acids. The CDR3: CASIPPDKGLADHNEQFF. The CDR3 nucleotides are TGTGCCAGCATTCCTCCCGACAAAGGACTAGCGGACCACAATGAGCAGTTCTTC.

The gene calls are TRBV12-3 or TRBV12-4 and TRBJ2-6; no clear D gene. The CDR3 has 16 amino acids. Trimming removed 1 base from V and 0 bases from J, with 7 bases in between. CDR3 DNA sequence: TGTGCCAGCAGTTTAGGGCAGTTCTCTGGGGCCAACGTCCTGACTTTC. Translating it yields CASSLGQFSGANVLTF.

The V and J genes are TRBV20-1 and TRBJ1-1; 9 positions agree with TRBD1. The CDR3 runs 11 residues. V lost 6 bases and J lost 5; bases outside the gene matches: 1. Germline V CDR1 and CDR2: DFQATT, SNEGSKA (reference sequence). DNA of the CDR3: TGCAGTGCAGGACAGGGGACTGAAGCTTTCTTT. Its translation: CSAGQGTEAFF.

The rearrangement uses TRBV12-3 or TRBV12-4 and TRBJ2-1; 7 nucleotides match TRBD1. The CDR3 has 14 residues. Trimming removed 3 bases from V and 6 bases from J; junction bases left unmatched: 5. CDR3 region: CASSLGQMINEQFF. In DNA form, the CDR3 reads TGTGCCAGCAGTTTGGGACAGATGATCAATGAGCAGTTCTTC.

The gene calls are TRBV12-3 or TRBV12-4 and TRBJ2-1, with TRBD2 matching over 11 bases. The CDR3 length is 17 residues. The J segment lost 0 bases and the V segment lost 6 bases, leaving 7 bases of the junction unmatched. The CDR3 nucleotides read TGTGCCAGCAGCCCTACTAGCGGGGGTAGCTCCTACAATGAGCAGTTCTTC. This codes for CASSPTSGGSSYNEQFF.

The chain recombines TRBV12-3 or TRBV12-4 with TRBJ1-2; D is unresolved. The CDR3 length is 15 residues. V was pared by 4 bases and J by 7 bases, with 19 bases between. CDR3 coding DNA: TGTGCCAGCAGTTACCGGGCCACATCAGAAGGTGGCTACACCTTC. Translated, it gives CASSYRATSEGGYTF.

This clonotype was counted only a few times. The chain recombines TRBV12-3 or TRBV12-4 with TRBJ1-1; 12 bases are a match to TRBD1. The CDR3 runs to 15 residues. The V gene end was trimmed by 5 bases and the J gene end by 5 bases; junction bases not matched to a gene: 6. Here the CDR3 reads CASSPQGQGATEAFF. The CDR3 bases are TGTGCCAGCAGTCCCCAGGGACAGGGGGCAACTGAAGCTTTCTTT.

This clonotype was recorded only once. Here the CDR3 DNA reads TGTGCCATCAGTCACCAAGGACAGGGATCTAGCACAGATACGCAGTATTTT. It is translated as CAISHQGQGSSTDTQYF. V is TRBV10-3 and J is TRBJ2-3; 8 bases line up with TRBD1. The CDR3 covers 17 residues. Unmatched junction bases numbered 10, after V lost 5 bases and J lost 0 bases. The germline CDR1 and CDR2 sequences are ENHRY and SYGVKD.

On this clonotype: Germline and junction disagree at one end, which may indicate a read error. The CDR3 bases are TGCAGCGTTGTTCGGGATTACACTGAAGTTTTCTTT. Protein: CSVVRDYTEVFF. The chain carries TRBV29-1 and TRBJ1-1; D is undetermined. The V gene's germline CDR1 is SQVTM and CDR2 ANQGSEA. The CDR3 is 12 amino acids.

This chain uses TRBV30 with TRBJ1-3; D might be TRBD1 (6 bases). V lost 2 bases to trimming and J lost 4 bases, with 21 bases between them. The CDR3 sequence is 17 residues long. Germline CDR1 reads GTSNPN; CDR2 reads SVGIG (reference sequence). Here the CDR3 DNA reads TGTGCCTGGAGTCCACACCCGAAAACAGGGCCCGGAAACACCATATATTTT. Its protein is CAWSPHPKTGPGNTIYF.

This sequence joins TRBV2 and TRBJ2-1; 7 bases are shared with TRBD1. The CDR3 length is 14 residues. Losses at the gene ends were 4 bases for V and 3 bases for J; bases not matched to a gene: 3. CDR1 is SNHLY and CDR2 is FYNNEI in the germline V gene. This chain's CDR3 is CASSADRDYNEQFF. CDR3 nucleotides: TGTGCCAGCAGTGCAGACAGGGACTACAATGAGCAGTTCTTC.

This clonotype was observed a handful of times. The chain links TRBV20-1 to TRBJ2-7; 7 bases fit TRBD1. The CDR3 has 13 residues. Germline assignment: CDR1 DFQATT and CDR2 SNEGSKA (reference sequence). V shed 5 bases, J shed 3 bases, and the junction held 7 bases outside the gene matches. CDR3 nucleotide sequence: TGCAGTGCTCCACGGACAGGCAACTACGAGCAGTACTTC. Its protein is CSAPRTGNYEQYF.

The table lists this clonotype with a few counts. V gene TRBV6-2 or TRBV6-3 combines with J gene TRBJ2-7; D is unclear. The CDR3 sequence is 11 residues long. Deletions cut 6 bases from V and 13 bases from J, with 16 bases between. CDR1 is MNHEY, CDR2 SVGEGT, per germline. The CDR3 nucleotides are TGTGCCAGCAGCGAGAGTCCAGGATCCTACTTC. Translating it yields CASSESPGSYF.